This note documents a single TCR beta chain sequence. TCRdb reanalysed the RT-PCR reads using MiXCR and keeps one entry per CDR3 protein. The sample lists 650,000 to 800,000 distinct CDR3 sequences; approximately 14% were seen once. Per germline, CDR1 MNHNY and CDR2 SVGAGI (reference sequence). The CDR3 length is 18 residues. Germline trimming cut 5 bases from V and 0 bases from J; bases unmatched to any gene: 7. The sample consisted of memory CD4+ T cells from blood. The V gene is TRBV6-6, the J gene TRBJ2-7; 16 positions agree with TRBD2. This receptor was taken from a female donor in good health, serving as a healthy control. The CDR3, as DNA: TGTGCCAGCAGTGGTGGGACTAGCGGGAGGGGAGCCTCCTACGAGCAGTACTTC. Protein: CASSGGTSGRGASYEQYF.